The source of this T cell receptor (beta chain) is a study of blood T cell repertoires in COVID-19. Study background: Sources were T cells, B-cell-depleted T cells, or PBMCs; the material itself was cDNA or gDNA.

The CDR3 contains 11 residues. The V gene's germline CDR1 is DFQATT and CDR2 SNEGSKA (reference sequence). The repertoire was sequenced with immunoSEQ multiplex PCR; TCRdb's copy has only in-frame clones and lacks some. The sample yields some 150,000 clones, under 95% seen once. This clonotype was obtained from a man aged 50 or older with acute or convalescent COVID-19. The sequenced sample consisted of peripheral blood. The chain has TRBV20-1 and TRBJ1-1, with D hard to call. The DNA for the CDR3 is TGCAGCGGCGGGGAGAACACTGAAGCTTTCTTT. Protein sequence: CSGGENTEAFF.